This T cell receptor (beta chain) comes out of a study of blood T cells in healthy people across ages. Overall study findings and caveats: Total diversity from one million sequenced T cells was likely underestimated.

This CDR3 region has 14 residues. Germline CDR1 and CDR2: MGHDK and SYGVNS. V gave up 4 bases and J gave up 4 bases, with 11 bases separating them. This clonotype was counted only a few times. The antigen is unknown. The second PCR ran roughly 6 to 11 cycles with a sample-barcoded 5' primer and J-beta primers. Each cDNA molecule was tagged by a template-switch adaptor that had 12 random nucleotides. MiXCR, run by TCRdb on the 5' RACE reads, gives a single entry per CDR3 protein. The table shows 800,000 or so distinct CDR3 sequences, with more than 35% occurring only once. The V gene is TRBV25-1, the J gene TRBJ2-1; D is ambiguous. The source is a man older than 75 in good health. What was sequenced was blood. The CDR3, as DNA: TGTGCCAGCAGTGGCGAGCGAAGGTACAATGAGCAGTTCTTC. It codes for CASSGERRYNEQFF.